This TCR beta chain was retrieved from a study of CD8+ T cells in alopecia areata. The overall study: Patients remained on tofacitinib for 6 to 18 months and then went 6 months without it.

Worth noting for this clone: Its antigen is not identified.

RNA was isolated and reverse transcribed to cDNA, the sequencing template. Here immunoSEQ multiplex PCR was the method, and the copy in TCRdb shows in-frame clones only, minus some. Seen here are about 180,000 clones, around 58% observed once, and the top ten hold under 20%. Notes on the study in general: Scalp clonality decreased significantly with tofacitinib, and so did expanded CD8+ clones among the top 100.

The treatment here: oral pan-JAK inhibitor, 5-10 mg twice daily. Specimens obtained from alopecia areata patients comprised lesional scalp punch biopsies and peripheral blood. The clonotype originates from a human donor with alopecia areata. Sequenced here: CD4+ T cells sorted from blood, sampled at approximately week 61, from a patient treated with tofacitinib.

This CDR3 reads CASSPGRYGYTF. CDR3 bases: TGTGCCAGCAGCCCTGGACGTTATGGCTACACCTTC. The chain links TRBV13 to TRBJ1-2; D is uncertain. The germline V gene has CDR1 PRHDT and CDR2 FYEKMQ (reference sequence). The CDR3 length is 12 residues. With 5 bases removed from V and 5 bases from J, the gap between germline ends came to 9 bases.